Listed here are 3 T cell receptor beta chains from one sample, sequenced in a study of OX40 agonist ivuxolimab in advanced cancers. The method was immunoSEQ multiplex PCR; TCRdb's version includes in-frame clones alone and lacks a portion of them. In the table there are under 150,000 clones, approximately 94% of which are singletons. The input for sequencing was CD4+ or CD8+ T cells sorted from blood, taken in a trial of the OX40 agonist ivuxolimab. These TCRs come from an adult with an advanced solid tumor such as melanoma, head and neck, liver or kidney cancer.

This sequence joins TRBV6-5 and TRBJ1-6, with D hard to call. The germline V gene encodes CDR1 MNHEY and CDR2 SVGAGI. This CDR3 comprises 13 residues. Trimming cost V 5 bases and J 8 bases, with 10 bases left between them. Here the CDR3 DNA reads TGTGCCAGCAGTGAGATCACGCATTCACCCCTCCACTTT. This codes for CASSEITHSPLHF.

The chain couples TRBV7-2 to TRBJ1-5; possibly TRBD1 for D (5 bases). Germline V gene data show CDR1 as SGHTA and CDR2 as FQGNSA. V lost 1 base to trimming and J lost 3 bases, with 13 bases between them. CDR3 size: 16 residues. CDR3: CASSLVGGLDNQPQHF. Here the CDR3 DNA reads TGTGCCAGCAGCTTAGTGGGGGGTTTGGACAATCAGCCCCAGCATTTT.

The rearrangement links TRBV12-5 to TRBJ2-1; D not resolved. This CDR3 spans 11 amino acids. Trimming took off 2 bases at V and 4 bases at J, with 0 bases between the two ends. Germline V gene lookup returns CDR1 LGHNT and CDR2 FRNRAP. CDR3 in DNA: TGTGCTAGTGGTTTGTACAATGAGCAGTTCTTC. Amino acid sequence: CASGLYNEQFF.